This is a list of T cell receptor beta chains from one sample in a study of T cell repertoires and HLA-DP antigens. Measured with immunoSEQ multiplex PCR; TCRdb has only the in-frame clones, and not every one. The sample holds over 60,000 clones, about 80% seen once. These receptors' targets are unknown. The specimen was CD4+ T cells from PBMCs. Receptor source: a man aged 55 to 70 in good health and CMV-seronegative. Each CDR3 is given without its conserved first and last residue. The D gene is left open where the match is weak.

d_gene: NA
v_gene: TRBV5-4
j_gene: TRBJ2-1
CDR3aa: ASSLSGYTNEQF

d_gene: NA
v_gene: TRBV11-1
j_gene: TRBJ2-5
CDR3aa: ASSPGRQETQY

d_gene: TRBD1
v_gene: TRBV5-1
j_gene: TRBJ1-1
CDR3aa: ASSARQGDTEAF

d_gene: NA
v_gene: TRBV19
j_gene: TRBJ2-7
CDR3aa: ASSIQGRRYEQY

d_gene: TRBD2
v_gene: TRBV6-5
j_gene: TRBJ2-3
CDR3aa: ASSRELAGADTQY

d_gene: NA
v_gene: TRBV6-1
j_gene: TRBJ1-2
CDR3aa: ACRSGSEGYT

d_gene: NA
v_gene: TRBV7-9
j_gene: TRBJ1-2
CDR3aa: ASSPGIGGYT

d_gene: TRBD2
v_gene: TRBV5-1
j_gene: TRBJ2-3
CDR3aa: ASSLQRGGSTSTDTQY

d_gene: NA
v_gene: TRBV18
j_gene: TRBJ1-1
CDR3aa: ASSPSSLAGTRGGSTEAF

d_gene: NA
v_gene: TRBV5-1
j_gene: TRBJ2-2
CDR3aa: ASTEVPNTGELF

d_gene: NA
v_gene: TRBV4-3
j_gene: TRBJ2-3
CDR3aa: ASSQDLGQGADTQY

d_gene: TRBD1
v_gene: TRBV7-2
j_gene: TRBJ1-2
CDR3aa: ASSLGGQGVSYGYT

d_gene: NA
v_gene: TRBV18
j_gene: TRBJ2-7
CDR3aa: ASSPDRYEQY

d_gene: NA
v_gene: TRBV6-5
j_gene: TRBJ2-3
CDR3aa: ASSYSTGRDTQY

d_gene: NA
v_gene: TRBV28
j_gene: TRBJ2-5
CDR3aa: ASSRPRGGQETQY

d_gene: NA
v_gene: TRBV27
j_gene: TRBJ1-5
CDR3aa: ASSFDGVTQPQH

d_gene: TRBD1
v_gene: TRBV6-4
j_gene: TRBJ2-3
CDR3aa: ASSDWDRGRPDTQY

d_gene: NA
v_gene: TRBV2
j_gene: TRBJ1-4
CDR3aa: ASSAELATSEKLF

d_gene: NA
v_gene: TRBV6-4
j_gene: TRBJ2-1
CDR3aa: ASSGTNPEEQF

d_gene: NA
v_gene: TRBV23-1
j_gene: TRBJ1-2
CDR3aa: ASSQAGAGYT

d_gene: NA
v_gene: TRBV10-1
j_gene: TRBJ2-7
CDR3aa: ASSGGGSYEQY

d_gene: NA
v_gene: TRBV5-1
j_gene: TRBJ2-3
CDR3aa: ASSHRTRGGTDTQY

d_gene: NA
v_gene: TRBV5-1
j_gene: TRBJ2-3
CDR3aa: ASSRTTDTQY

d_gene: TRBD2
v_gene: TRBV4-2
j_gene: TRBJ2-1
CDR3aa: ASSQEVVAGPDEQF

d_gene: NA
v_gene: TRBV19
j_gene: TRBJ2-3
CDR3aa: ASSITGDTQY

d_gene: NA
v_gene: TRBV5-1
j_gene: TRBJ1-1
CDR3aa: ASSLVFRGRGTEAF

d_gene: NA
v_gene: TRBV29-1
j_gene: TRBJ2-5
CDR3aa: SVADLKETQY

d_gene: TRBD1
v_gene: TRBV6-5
j_gene: TRBJ2-1
CDR3aa: ASSSVGQGSDEQF